This TCR beta chain was recorded in a study of blood T cell repertoires in COVID-19. Study-level information: Sources were T cells, B-cell-depleted T cells, or PBMCs; the material itself was cDNA or gDNA.

CDR1 and CDR2 (germline): SEHNR, FQNEAQ (reference sequence). The CDR3 length is 16 residues. V was clipped by 5 bases and J by 6 bases, with 20 bases between them. In the authors' workflow: How many nucleated cells were present was estimated from reference gene primer amplification. The repertoire was sequenced with immunoSEQ multiplex PCR; TCRdb's copy has only in-frame clones and lacks some. Clone size and V and J calls were adopted from that table, with D and trimming inferred from the DNA. The data contain about 73,000 clones, over 70% of them seen just once; the ten biggest clones take up 5.3%.

V gene TRBV7-9 combines with J gene TRBJ2-1; D might be TRBD2 (6 bases). The TCR sequence derives from a man aged 45-65 years with active COVID-19. The sample taken for sequencing was peripheral blood. CDR3 sequence: CASSTHGDSRFNEQFF. DNA for the CDR3: TGTGCCAGCAGCACCCACGGGGACTCCCGTTTCAATGAGCAGTTCTTC.